This T cell receptor beta chain was captured in a study of beta chain features in type 1 diabetes. Across the whole study: Across the samples, approximately 110,000,000 sorted cells were examined in total.

The V gene's germline CDR1 is SQVTM and CDR2 ANQGSEA. V was trimmed by 6 bases and J by 3 bases, leaving 21 bases between them. The CDR3 spans 15 residues. Each donor gave one heparinised blood draw averaging about 110 mL. This clone appeared once. No antigen is known for it. The authors reverse transcribed all of the isolated RNA, so sequencing captured expressed TCRB transcripts. Produced via immunoSEQ multiplex PCR; TCRdb's table is partial and in-frame only. The sample holds 60,000 to 75,000 clones; about 48% are singletons and the top ten take 0.65% to 0.75%. Study conclusions and caveats: Across all four CD4+ subsets, people with type 1 diabetes showed modestly shorter TCRB CDR3s. Naive, central memory and Treg TCRB repertoires seemed to resemble each other more closely in patients than they did in healthy donors.

This chain links TRBV29-1 with TRBJ2-7, with no clear D. The TCR was taken from a man in his thirties or forties with type 1 diabetes. The sample comprised central memory CD4+ T cells from blood. In DNA form, the CDR3 reads TGCAGCGTCGGTAGGCAGTCAGGAAGTAACTACGAGCAGTACTTC. It encodes CSVGRQSGSNYEQYF.